This is a list of T cell receptor beta chains from one sample in a study of T cells in Graves' hyperthyroidism and ophthalmopathy. TCRdb processed the multiplex PCR reads anew with MiXCR; each CDR3 protein has one entry. There are roughly 300,000 distinct CDR3 sequences in the sample; around 14% occur only once, and roughly 25% lies in the top ten. Sample: blood. The receptors originated from a woman aged 30 to 39 with Graves' hyperthyroidism. CDR3s include the opening cysteine and the closing phenylalanine or tryptophan.

V	CDR3
TRBV7-9	CASRSRSEGYTF
TRBV28	CASSSARRGDEQYF
TRBV19	CASSWGSRGTGELFF
TRBV7-2	CASSLDLDEQYF
TRBV28	CASSRGAGLAGENQFF
TRBV29-1	CSVEAGLSYEQYF
TRBV5-1	CASSVSSGELFF
TRBV5-1	CASSTPGTGYTF
TRBV10-3	CAISVGRGDNEQFF
TRBV7-2	CASSLKREYGYTF
TRBV28	CASRPIPDRYEAFF
TRBV19	CASSKHGTGVNGELFF
TRBV28	CASSFQASGSNYEQYF
TRBV4-1	CASSQKILGFDTEAFF
TRBV28	CASSSGGRPPAEQYF
TRBV20-1	CSARDVGRGQETQYF
TRBV5-1	CASSLGSLSYEQYF
TRBV30	CASRTSGTSHGYTF
TRBV19	CASDLGSTQYF
TRBV7-9	CASSPRPGQMQETQYF
TRBV11-2	CASSLASQAQYF
TRBV28	CATTNDRYNEQFF
TRBV7-6	CASSSTQGLGETQYF
TRBV3-1	CASSLTETGGFNEQFF
TRBV7-2	CASSLWDRGPVGYTF
TRBV6-1	CASSQPGETTQNIQYF
TRBV28	CASEEGTYNEQFF
TRBV5-1	CASSSDVSTGGLTRTYNEQFF
TRBV6-5	CASSYSTGTGNEKLFF
TRBV5-4	CASSGPGTNYEQYF
TRBV7-8	CASSFGQGRETQYF
TRBV28	CASSLVGSDEQYF
TRBV28	CASSLWAGGNSYEQYF
TRBV5-1	CASSEGSRETQYF
TRBV28	CASRDGSSGRTSYNEQFF
TRBV5-1	CASTAGGPTSSTDTQYF
TRBV29-1	CSVPRDREYNEQFF